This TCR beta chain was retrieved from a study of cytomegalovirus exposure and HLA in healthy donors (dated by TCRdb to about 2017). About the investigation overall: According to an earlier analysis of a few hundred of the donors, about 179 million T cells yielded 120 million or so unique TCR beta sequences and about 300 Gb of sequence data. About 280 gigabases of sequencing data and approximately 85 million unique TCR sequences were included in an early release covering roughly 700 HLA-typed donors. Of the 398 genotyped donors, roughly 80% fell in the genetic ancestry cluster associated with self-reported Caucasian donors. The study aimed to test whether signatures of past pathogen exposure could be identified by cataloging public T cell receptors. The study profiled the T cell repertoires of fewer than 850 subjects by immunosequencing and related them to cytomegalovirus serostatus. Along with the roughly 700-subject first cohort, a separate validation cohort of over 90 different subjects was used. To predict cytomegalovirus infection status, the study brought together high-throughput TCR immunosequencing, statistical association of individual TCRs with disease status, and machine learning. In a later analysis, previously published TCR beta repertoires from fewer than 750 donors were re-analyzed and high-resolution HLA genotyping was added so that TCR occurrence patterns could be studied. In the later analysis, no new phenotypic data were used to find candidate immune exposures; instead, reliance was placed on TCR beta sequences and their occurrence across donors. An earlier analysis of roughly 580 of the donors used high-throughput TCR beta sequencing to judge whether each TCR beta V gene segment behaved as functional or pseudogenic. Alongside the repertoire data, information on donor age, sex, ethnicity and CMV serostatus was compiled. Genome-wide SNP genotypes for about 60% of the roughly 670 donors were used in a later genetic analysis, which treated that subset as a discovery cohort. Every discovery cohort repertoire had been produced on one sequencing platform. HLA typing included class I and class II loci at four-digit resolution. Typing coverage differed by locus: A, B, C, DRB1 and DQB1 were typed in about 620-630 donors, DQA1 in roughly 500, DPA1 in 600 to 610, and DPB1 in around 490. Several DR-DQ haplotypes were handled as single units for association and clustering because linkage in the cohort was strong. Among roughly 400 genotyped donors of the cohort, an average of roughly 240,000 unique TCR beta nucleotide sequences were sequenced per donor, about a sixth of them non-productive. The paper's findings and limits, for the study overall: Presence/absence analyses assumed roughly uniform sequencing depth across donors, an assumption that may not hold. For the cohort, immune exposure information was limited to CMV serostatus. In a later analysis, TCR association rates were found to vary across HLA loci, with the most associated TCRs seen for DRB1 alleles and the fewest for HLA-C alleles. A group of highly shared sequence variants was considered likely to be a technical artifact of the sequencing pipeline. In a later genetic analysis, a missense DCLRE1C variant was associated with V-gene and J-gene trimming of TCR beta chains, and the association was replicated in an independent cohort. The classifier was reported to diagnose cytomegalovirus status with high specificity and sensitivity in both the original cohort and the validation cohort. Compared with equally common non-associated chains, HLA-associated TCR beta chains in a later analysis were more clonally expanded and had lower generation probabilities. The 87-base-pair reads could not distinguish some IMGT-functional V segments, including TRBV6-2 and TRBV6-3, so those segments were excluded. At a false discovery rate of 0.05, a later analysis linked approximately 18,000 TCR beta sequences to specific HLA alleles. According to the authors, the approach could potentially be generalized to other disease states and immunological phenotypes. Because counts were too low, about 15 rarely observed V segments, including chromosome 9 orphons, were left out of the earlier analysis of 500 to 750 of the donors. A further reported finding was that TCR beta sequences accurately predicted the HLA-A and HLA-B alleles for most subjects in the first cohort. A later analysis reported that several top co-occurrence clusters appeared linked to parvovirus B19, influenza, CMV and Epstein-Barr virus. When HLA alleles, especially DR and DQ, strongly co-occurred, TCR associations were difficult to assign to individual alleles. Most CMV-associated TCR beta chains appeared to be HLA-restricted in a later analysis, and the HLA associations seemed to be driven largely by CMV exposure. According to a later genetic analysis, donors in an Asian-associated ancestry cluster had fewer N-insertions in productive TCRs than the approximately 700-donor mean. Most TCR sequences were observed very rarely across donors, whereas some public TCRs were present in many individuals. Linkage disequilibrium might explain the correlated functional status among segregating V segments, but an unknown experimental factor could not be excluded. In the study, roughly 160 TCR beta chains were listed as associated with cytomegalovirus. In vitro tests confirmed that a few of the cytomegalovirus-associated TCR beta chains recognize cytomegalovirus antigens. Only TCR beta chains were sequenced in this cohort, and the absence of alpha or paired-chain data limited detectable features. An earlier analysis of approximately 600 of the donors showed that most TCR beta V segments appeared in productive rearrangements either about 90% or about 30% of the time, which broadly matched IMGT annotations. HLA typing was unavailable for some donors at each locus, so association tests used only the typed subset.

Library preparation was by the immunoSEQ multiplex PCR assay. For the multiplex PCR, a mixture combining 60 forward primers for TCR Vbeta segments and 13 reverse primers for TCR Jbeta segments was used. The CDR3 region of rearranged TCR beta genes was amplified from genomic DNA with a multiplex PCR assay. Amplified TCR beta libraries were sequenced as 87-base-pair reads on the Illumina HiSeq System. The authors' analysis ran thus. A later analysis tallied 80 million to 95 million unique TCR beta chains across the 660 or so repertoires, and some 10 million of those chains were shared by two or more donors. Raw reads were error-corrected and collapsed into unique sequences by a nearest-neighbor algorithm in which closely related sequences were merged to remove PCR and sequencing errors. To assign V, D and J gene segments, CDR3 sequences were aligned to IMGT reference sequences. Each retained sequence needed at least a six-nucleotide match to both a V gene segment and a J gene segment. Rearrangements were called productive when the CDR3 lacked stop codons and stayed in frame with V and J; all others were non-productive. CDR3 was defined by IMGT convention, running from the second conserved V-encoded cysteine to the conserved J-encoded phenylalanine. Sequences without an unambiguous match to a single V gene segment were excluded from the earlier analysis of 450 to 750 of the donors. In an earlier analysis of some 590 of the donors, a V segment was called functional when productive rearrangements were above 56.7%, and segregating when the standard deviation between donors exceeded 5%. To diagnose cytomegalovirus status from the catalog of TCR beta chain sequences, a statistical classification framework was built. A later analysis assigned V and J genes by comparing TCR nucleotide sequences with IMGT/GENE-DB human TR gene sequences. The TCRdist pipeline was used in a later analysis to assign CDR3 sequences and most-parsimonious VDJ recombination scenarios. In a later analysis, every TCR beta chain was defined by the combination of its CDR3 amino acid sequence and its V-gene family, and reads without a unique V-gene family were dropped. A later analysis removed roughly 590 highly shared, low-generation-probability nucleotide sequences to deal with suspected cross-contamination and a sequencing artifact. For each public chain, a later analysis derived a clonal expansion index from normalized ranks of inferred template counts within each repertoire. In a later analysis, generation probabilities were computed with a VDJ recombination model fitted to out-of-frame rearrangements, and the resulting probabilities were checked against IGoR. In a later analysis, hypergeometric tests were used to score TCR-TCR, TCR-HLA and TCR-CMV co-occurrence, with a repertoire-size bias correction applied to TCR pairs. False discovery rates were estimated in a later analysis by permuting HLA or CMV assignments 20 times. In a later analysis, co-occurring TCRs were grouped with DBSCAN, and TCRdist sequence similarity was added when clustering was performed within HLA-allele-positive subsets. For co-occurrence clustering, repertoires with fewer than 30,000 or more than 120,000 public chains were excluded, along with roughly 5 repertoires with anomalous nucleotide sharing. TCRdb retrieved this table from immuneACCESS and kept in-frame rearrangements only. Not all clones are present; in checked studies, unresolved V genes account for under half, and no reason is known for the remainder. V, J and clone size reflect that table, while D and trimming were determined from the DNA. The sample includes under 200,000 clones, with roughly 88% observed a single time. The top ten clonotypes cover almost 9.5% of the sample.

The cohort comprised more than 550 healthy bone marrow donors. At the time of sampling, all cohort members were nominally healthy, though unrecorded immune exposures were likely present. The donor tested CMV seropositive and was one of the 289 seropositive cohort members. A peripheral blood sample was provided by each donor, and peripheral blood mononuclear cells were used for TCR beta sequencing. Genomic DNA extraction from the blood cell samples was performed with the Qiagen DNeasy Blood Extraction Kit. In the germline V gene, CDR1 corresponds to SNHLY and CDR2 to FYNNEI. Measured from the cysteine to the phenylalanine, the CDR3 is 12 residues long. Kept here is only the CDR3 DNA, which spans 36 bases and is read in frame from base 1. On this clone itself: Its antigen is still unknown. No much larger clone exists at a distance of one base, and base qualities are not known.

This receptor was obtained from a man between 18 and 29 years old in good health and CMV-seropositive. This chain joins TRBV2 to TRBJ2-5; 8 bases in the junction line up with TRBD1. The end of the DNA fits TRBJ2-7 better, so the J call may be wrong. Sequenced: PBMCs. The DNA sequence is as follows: TGTGCCAGGCTGACAGGGGCTGACGAGCAGTACTTC. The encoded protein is CARLTGADEQYF.